The next 32 T cell receptor beta chains were all read from a single sample in a study of CD8 T cells in ankylosing spondylitis. These receptors' targets are unknown. TCRdb re-called the 5' RACE reads with MiXCR, one entry per CDR3 protein. The profile covers approximately 400,000 distinct CDR3 sequences, with 17% appearing a single time and over 1% taken by the ten largest. The study's findings and limits: A TCR beta motif made of about 8 highly homologous variants seemed typical of ankylosing spondylitis blood.

The specimen sequenced was blood, either unsorted or a sorted T cell fraction (not recorded which). These receptors were obtained from a male donor with ankylosing spondylitis.

This chain connects TRBV7-2 to TRBJ2-3; the D gene is possibly TRBD2 (5 bases). Trimming pared 8 bases from V and 5 bases from J, leaving 17 bases between. Germline V CDR1 and CDR2: SGHTA, FQGNSA. The CDR3 extends over 14 amino acids. CDR3 sequence: CASSAGNRRDTQYF. CDR3 DNA sequence: TGTGCCAGCTCCGCCGGGAACCGGAGAGATACGCAGTATTTT.

The sample holds many counts of this clonotype. V and J are TRBV20-1 and TRBJ1-1, with D perhaps matching TRBD1 (6 bases). The length of the CDR3 is 13 residues. Germline V lookup: CDR1 DFQATT, CDR2 SNEGSKA (reference sequence). The V end lost 4 bases, the J end lost 4 bases, and 13 bases lay between the germline ends. CDR3 sequence (DNA): TGCAGTGCTAACCGGGGGGCAGGCACTGAAGCTTTCTTT. Its translation: CSANRGAGTEAFF.

This clonotype has at least ten counts. The gene calls are TRBV5-1 and TRBJ1-1; D not resolved. Germline V gives CDR1 SGHRS, CDR2 YFSETQ. This CDR3 has 14 amino acids. Between the trimmed V and J ends, which lost 0 bases and 0 bases, there was a span of 6 bases. CDR3 residues: CASSLEKLNTEAFF. In DNA form, the CDR3 reads TGCGCCAGCAGCTTGGAGAAGCTGAACACTGAAGCTTTCTTT.

The chain links TRBV7-9 to TRBJ1-5; tentatively, D is TRBD1 (5 bases). Trimming pared 2 bases from V and 5 bases from J, leaving 7 bases between. Germline CDR1 and CDR2: SEHNR and FQNEAQ (reference sequence). The CDR3 spans 13 residues. The CDR3 region has the DNA TGTGCCAGCAGCTTAAGGGACTATCAGCCCCAGCATTTT. As protein: CASSLRDYQPQHF.

This clonotype showed up just a few times. This chain connects TRBV14 to TRBJ2-7; perhaps TRBD2 as D (6 bases). The V end lost 7 bases, the J end lost 1 base, and 11 bases lay between the germline ends. The CDR3 runs to 13 residues. CDR1 is SGHDN and CDR2 is FVKESK in the germline V gene. The CDR3 coding sequence is TGTGCCAGCACAATCGGGGGATCCTACGAGCAGTACTTC. Translated: CASTIGGSYEQYF.

This rearrangement joins TRBV4-2 to TRBJ2-2, with 8 nucleotides matching TRBD1. The CDR3 length is 16 residues. Germline CDR1 reads LGHNA; CDR2 reads YNFKEQ. V gave up 0 bases and J gave up 6 bases; unmatched junction bases: 6. Here the CDR3 DNA reads TGTGCCAGCAGCCAAGACGAGACAGGGGTTGCCGGGGAGCTGTTTTTT. As protein: CASSQDETGVAGELFF.

This clonotype was recorded at least ten times. The chain carries TRBV12-3 or TRBV12-4 and TRBJ2-2; 14 bases are a match to TRBD2. The CDR3 extends over 16 amino acids. The V and J ends lost 6 bases and 3 bases, in that order; junction bases with no gene match: 3. In nucleotides, the CDR3 is TGTGCCAGCAGCCGGGGACTAGCGGGGGACACCGGGGAGCTGTTTTTT. Translating it yields CASSRGLAGDTGELFF.

This clonotype has more than one count but fewer than ten. The gene calls are TRBV12-3 or TRBV12-4 and TRBJ1-4, with unresolved D. This CDR3 comprises 15 residues. Trimming took off 6 bases at V and 5 bases at J, with 16 bases between the two ends. CDR3 DNA: TGTGCCAGCAGAAGGACCTCATCGGGAAATGAAAAACTGTTTTTT. The encoded protein is CASRRTSSGNEKLFF.

The genes are TRBV6-1 and TRBJ1-2; no reliable D call. The germline V gene has CDR1 MNHNS and CDR2 SASEGT. The CDR3 is 12 residues long. Trimming stripped 4 bases from V and 4 bases from J, with 7 bases between. This chain's CDR3 is CASSGNVYGYTF. The CDR3 DNA reads TGTGCCAGCAGTGGCAACGTCTATGGCTACACCTTC.

The chain recombines TRBV20-1 with TRBJ1-2; 9 bases map to TRBD1. After removal of 3 bases from V and 0 bases from J, the junction contained 8 bases not matched to a gene. The germline gives CDR1 DFQATT, CDR2 SNEGSKA (reference sequence). The CDR3 contains 16 residues. This CDR3 reads CSARSQGAPANYGYTF. CDR3 nucleotides: TGCAGTGCTAGGTCACAGGGGGCCCCAGCTAACTATGGCTACACCTTC.

The rearrangement uses TRBV25-1 and TRBJ1-2; TRBD1 might be the D (6 bases). The CDR3 spans 13 residues. Trimming shortened V by 5 bases and J by 4 bases, and 11 bases separated the two germline ends. Germline V lookup: CDR1 MGHDK, CDR2 SYGVNS. CDR3 DNA: TGTGCCAGCAGTCAAGACAGGCCCTATGGCTACACCTTC. This gives the protein CASSQDRPYGYTF.

The CDR3 sequence is CASSLASGRGAWEKLFF. DNA for the CDR3: TGCGCCAGCAGCCTGGCGTCGGGGAGGGGAGCGTGGGAAAAACTGTTTTTT. The chain has TRBV5-1 and TRBJ1-4; D might be TRBD1 (5 bases). Germline loops: CDR1 SGHRS, CDR2 YFSETQ. The CDR3 covers 17 residues. V was pared by 4 bases and J by 8 bases, with 24 bases between.

This clonotype occurred a few times. The chain has TRBV3-1 and TRBJ1-3; D not certain. Trimming removed 1 base from V and 4 bases from J, with 2 bases in between. This CDR3 is built from 12 residues. Looked up from germline, CDR1 is LGHDT and CDR2 is YNNKEL (reference sequence). The CDR3: CASSQVGNTIYF. Here the CDR3 DNA reads TGTGCCAGCAGCCAAGTCGGAAACACCATATATTTT.

The table lists this clonotype with many counts. At one boundary the junction diverges from the germline segment, which might be a read error. V and J are TRBV20-1 and TRBJ2-7; TRBD2 matches at 9 bases. The germline gives CDR1 DFQATT, CDR2 SNEGSKA (reference sequence). This CDR3 spans 12 amino acids. The CDR3 DNA sequence: TGCAGTTCTAGCGGGGCTACCTACGAGCAGTACTTC. Translation gives CSSSGATYEQYF.

This sequence joins TRBV2 and TRBJ2-5; D possibly corresponds to TRBD1 (6 bases). The CDR3 has 13 residues. Per germline, CDR1 SNHLY and CDR2 FYNNEI. Trimming shortened V by 7 bases and J by 7 bases, and 16 bases separated the two germline ends. Written as DNA, the CDR3 is TGTGCCAGCATCAAAGGGGGTAGTTCGACCCAGTACTTC. Amino acid sequence: CASIKGGSSTQYF.

The chain uses TRBV3-1 and TRBJ1-5; TRBD1 might be the D (6 bases). Germline V gene lookup returns CDR1 LGHDT and CDR2 YNNKEL (reference sequence). With 2 bases removed from V and 5 bases from J, the gap between germline ends came to 13 bases. This CDR3 has 15 amino acids. DNA for the CDR3: TGTGCCAGCAGCCAAACTACAGGGTATGATCAGCCCCAGCATTTT. Its protein product is CASSQTTGYDQPQHF.

This clonotype was detected many times. V gene TRBV12-3 or TRBV12-4 combines with J gene TRBJ1-5; 9 bases fit TRBD1. With V trimmed by 6 bases and J by 3 bases, 9 bases remained unmatched. The CDR3 spans 16 residues. For the CDR3, the DNA is TGTGCCAGCAGCATACAGGGGGCGGAATTCAATCAGCCCCAGCATTTT. It codes for CASSIQGAEFNQPQHF.

This clonotype occurred a few times. The chain is built from TRBV7-3 and TRBJ2-1; maybe TRBD2 (6 bases). CDR3 length: 18 amino acids. V gave up 5 bases and J gave up 0 bases, with 20 bases separating them. Germline-derived CDR1 and CDR2 are SGHTA and FQGTGA. This chain's CDR3 is CASSATHVGTGSYNEQFF. The DNA of the CDR3 is TGTGCCAGCAGCGCAACCCATGTGGGGACTGGCTCCTACAATGAGCAGTTCTTC.

This clonotype was recorded a few times. The gene calls are TRBV7-3 and TRBJ1-1; the D is unclear. The germline CDR1 and CDR2 sequences are SGHTA and FQGTGA. The CDR3 is made up of 13 amino acids. The ends were cut back, 5 bases at V and 1 base at J, with 8 bases in the middle. As DNA, the CDR3 is TGTGCCAGCAGCGCTAAGAGGAACACTGAAGCTTTCTTT. Protein sequence: CASSAKRNTEAFF.

The rearrangement uses TRBV6-1 and TRBJ2-7, with 7 bases aligning to TRBD2. The CDR3 loop spans 19 amino acids. V shed 1 base, J shed 7 bases, and the junction held 22 bases outside the gene matches. The germline V gene encodes CDR1 MNHNS and CDR2 SASEGT. The CDR3 protein is CASSEGGGLVRPRPGEQYF. In DNA form, the CDR3 reads TGTGCCAGCAGTGAAGGGGGAGGGCTAGTGAGGCCGAGGCCGGGGGAGCAGTACTTC.

This clonotype was observed a few times. The rearrangement uses TRBV19 and TRBJ1-2, with 7 positions matching TRBD1. The V and J ends lost 10 bases and 3 bases, in that order; junction bases with no gene match: 5. Germline CDR1 is LNHDA and CDR2 is SQIVND (reference sequence). This CDR3 is 12 amino acids long. The CDR3 sequence is CATSDRYYGYTF. Here the CDR3 DNA reads TGTGCCACCTCGGACAGGTACTATGGCTACACCTTC.

The chain uses TRBV5-6 and TRBJ2-5, with 9 bases identical to TRBD2. V shed 4 bases, J shed 4 bases, and the junction held 8 bases outside the gene matches. Germline CDR1 is SGHDT and CDR2 is YYEEEE. The CDR3 sequence is 15 residues long. CDR3 coding DNA: TGTGCCAGCAGCGGGTTAGCGGGAGTGGGAGAGACCCAGTACTTC. Translation: CASSGLAGVGETQYF.

This clonotype occurred many times. The chain couples TRBV25-1 to TRBJ1-4, with 8 positions matching TRBD1. Trimming at V came to 3 bases and at J to 4 bases, leaving 4 bases not matched to a gene. Germline V lookup: CDR1 MGHDK, CDR2 SYGVNS. The CDR3 spans 15 residues. This chain's CDR3 is CASSDRGPVNEKLFF. In DNA, the CDR3 is TGTGCCAGCAGTGACAGGGGGCCTGTTAATGAAAAACTGTTTTTT.

There are many counts of this clonotype. The V call is TRBV7-8, the J call TRBJ2-3, with D hard to call. Germline V gene lookup returns CDR1 SGHVS and CDR2 FQNEAQ. The CDR3 has 17 residues. V lost 1 base and J lost 1, with 15 bases in between. CDR3 loop: CASSLGAMILRTDTQYF. The CDR3 nucleotides read TGTGCCAGCAGCTTAGGGGCAATGATTCTCCGCACAGATACGCAGTATTTT. Together with reference TRBV7-8 and TRBJ2-3, the CDR3 gives the full variable domain: GAGVSQSPRYKVAKRGQDVALRCDPISGHVSLFWYQQALGQGPEFLTYFQNEAQLDKSGLPSDRFFAERPEGSVSTLKIQRTQQEDSAVYLCASSLGAMILRTDTQYFGPGTRLTVL.

The J gene is TRBJ2-7, the V gene TRBV11-2; 14 bases map to TRBD2. V shed 5 bases and J 4 bases; nucleotides not matched to a gene: 7. The CDR3 spans 16 residues. Germline lookup yields CDR1 SGHAT and CDR2 FQNNGV. The CDR3 spells CASSRGTSGSGYEQYF. As DNA, the CDR3 is TGTGCCAGCAGCCGCGGGACTAGCGGGAGCGGATACGAGCAGTACTTC.

The rearrangement uses TRBV6-5 and TRBJ2-5, with no clear D. Trimming left V 7 bases short and J 4 bases short, with 10 bases between. CDR3 size: 12 residues. In germline, CDR1 is MNHEY, CDR2 SVGAGI. CDR3 DNA sequence: TGTGCCAGCAACCGCTATTTAGAGACCCAGTACTTC. Residues: CASNRYLETQYF.

This clonotype has just a few counts. The chain couples TRBV19 to TRBJ2-3; TRBD2 is a possible D gene (5 bases). The CDR3 consists of 13 residues. Deletions cut 7 bases from V and 4 bases from J, with 12 bases between. CDR1 and CDR2 (germline): LNHDA, SQIVND (reference sequence). The chain's CDR3 is CASTTWTSDTQYF. The CDR3 region has the DNA TGTGCCAGTACCACCTGGACTTCAGATACGCAGTATTTT.

The J gene is TRBJ2-1, the V gene TRBV6-1; D might be TRBD2 (6 bases). This CDR3 contains 16 residues. V was pared by 7 bases and J by 1 base, with 17 bases between. Germline V gene data show CDR1 as MNHNS and CDR2 as SASEGT. The DNA for the CDR3 is TGTGCCAGCACTCCAAGGCGGGGAATGTCCTACAATGAGCAGTTCTTC. Translated: CASTPRRGMSYNEQFF.

This clonotype has a count of ten or more. The chain couples TRBV27 to TRBJ2-5, with 12 bases fitting TRBD2. The junction had 2 bases not matched to a gene; V was cut back by 4 bases and J by 2 bases. Germline V gene data show CDR1 as MNHEY and CDR2 as SMNVEV (reference sequence). The CDR3 contains 15 residues. The CDR3 loop reads CASSSLAGGQETQYF. The CDR3 DNA is TGTGCCAGCAGTTCTCTAGCGGGAGGGCAAGAGACCCAGTACTTC.

This clonotype appeared a few times. The chain joins TRBV20-1 to TRBJ2-1; tentatively, D is TRBD2 (6 bases). Germline V lookup: CDR1 DFQATT, CDR2 SNEGSKA (reference sequence). Trimming stripped 5 bases from V and 5 bases from J, with 16 bases between. CDR3 length: 14 amino acids. CDR3 DNA: TGCAGTGCTGGGTGGGGGGACCAACACAATGAGCAGTTCTTC. Protein sequence: CSAGWGDQHNEQFF.

The V and J genes are TRBV30 and TRBJ2-7; D gene uncertain. CDR1 is GTSNPN, CDR2 SVGIG, per germline (reference sequence). Trimming pared 2 bases from V and 3 bases from J, leaving 5 bases between. The CDR3 contains 11 residues. The DNA for the CDR3 is TGTGCCTGGAGTTTGGGCTACGAGCAGTACTTC. Protein product: CAWSLGYEQYF.

The CDR3 bases are TGCAGTGCTGCCACTAGACAGGGCGACTATGGCTACACCTTC. Protein product: CSAATRQGDYGYTF. The chain couples TRBV20-1 to TRBJ1-2; 7 positions agree with TRBD1. CDR1 is DFQATT, CDR2 SNEGSKA, per germline (reference sequence). V was pared by 5 bases and J by 3 bases, with 9 bases of the junction left unmatched. CDR3 size: 14 residues.